These T cell receptor beta chains were read from a single sample in a study of T cells expressing NK-cell markers. Each CDR3 protein gets one entry in TCRdb, which reprocessed the 5' RACE reads and gives no DNA. Its listing shows roughly 350,000 distinct CDR3 sequences. The sequenced sample was blood T cells: a sorted CD56 or NKG2C T cell subset, CD4+ or CD8+ T cells, or bulk PBMC T cells (not recorded which). These receptors all come from a man aged 18 to 69 in good health. Each CDR3 is given with its conserved first and last residue. Each record gives: CDR3 protein, V gene, J gene.

cdr3_aa: CASTQLTGKNTEAFF; v_call: TRBV5-1; j_call: TRBJ1-1
cdr3_aa: CASSPQFGSSTDTQYF; v_call: TRBV18; j_call: TRBJ2-3
cdr3_aa: CATSGRSGNTIYF; v_call: TRBV24-1; j_call: TRBJ1-3
cdr3_aa: CASSLTTGGEQYF; v_call: TRBV12-3/TRBV12-4; j_call: TRBJ2-7
cdr3_aa: CASSPNKSGGQGGTGELFF; v_call: TRBV3-1; j_call: TRBJ2-2
cdr3_aa: CASSSQQGGNSPLHF; v_call: TRBV7-2; j_call: TRBJ1-6
cdr3_aa: CASSQDLGVRGRGGDTQYF; v_call: TRBV4-1; j_call: TRBJ2-3
cdr3_aa: CATSGREGAYEQYF; v_call: TRBV24-1; j_call: TRBJ2-7
cdr3_aa: CASSRTGADSYEQYF; v_call: TRBV5-1; j_call: TRBJ2-7
cdr3_aa: CASARQTGGDTQYF; v_call: TRBV3-1; j_call: TRBJ2-3
cdr3_aa: CASSPRGWGPDTQYF; v_call: TRBV18; j_call: TRBJ2-3
cdr3_aa: CASSPGRGHTEAFF; v_call: TRBV2; j_call: TRBJ1-1
cdr3_aa: CSARGNGGEQFF; v_call: TRBV20-1; j_call: TRBJ2-1
cdr3_aa: CASSLTASGGVAGELFF; v_call: TRBV7-3; j_call: TRBJ2-2
cdr3_aa: CASSPLLGQGIKGESYNEQFF; v_call: TRBV4-2; j_call: TRBJ2-1
cdr3_aa: CASSRGPDRNSPLHF; v_call: TRBV7-6; j_call: TRBJ1-6
cdr3_aa: CASSHLRRGDSNTQYF; v_call: TRBV3-1; j_call: TRBJ2-3
cdr3_aa: CASSRFHQGGETQYF; v_call: TRBV6-4; j_call: TRBJ2-5
cdr3_aa: CASSQSLDWATDTQYF; v_call: TRBV3-1; j_call: TRBJ2-3
cdr3_aa: CASSSLAGGLDEQYF; v_call: TRBV5-1; j_call: TRBJ2-7
cdr3_aa: CASSLRSGYGYTF; v_call: TRBV9; j_call: TRBJ1-2
cdr3_aa: CASSPPGRVITGELFF; v_call: TRBV5-1; j_call: TRBJ2-2
cdr3_aa: CASSDPGQGMNTEAFF; v_call: TRBV25-1; j_call: TRBJ1-1
cdr3_aa: CASSAQGQGVPNEQFF; v_call: TRBV3-1; j_call: TRBJ2-1
cdr3_aa: CASSLGPLADSTYEQYF; v_call: TRBV5-1; j_call: TRBJ2-7
cdr3_aa: CASSQDWAGVREKLFF; v_call: TRBV3-1; j_call: TRBJ1-4
cdr3_aa: CASSSGPLYYEQYF; v_call: TRBV5-6; j_call: TRBJ2-7
cdr3_aa: CASSLEVPSGANSF; v_call: TRBV7-9; j_call: TRBJ2-1
cdr3_aa: CASRPRDRGFEQYF; v_call: TRBV6-1; j_call: TRBJ2-7
cdr3_aa: CASSQGPTGTGYGYTF; v_call: TRBV3-1; j_call: TRBJ1-2
cdr3_aa: CASSPRWGAYEQYF; v_call: TRBV12-3/TRBV12-4; j_call: TRBJ2-7
cdr3_aa: CASSTTGGNEQYF; v_call: TRBV7-3; j_call: TRBJ2-7
cdr3_aa: CAWIFQGYTEAFF; v_call: TRBV30; j_call: TRBJ1-1